The 6 T cell receptor beta chains below come from one sample, sequenced in a study of T cells in Graves' hyperthyroidism and ophthalmopathy. RNA transcripts served as the template for amplifying TCR beta CDR3 regions. The TCR CDR3 was amplified in a first-round RT-PCR using the HTBI primer set. TCRdb processed the multiplex PCR reads anew with MiXCR; each CDR3 protein has one entry. The data hold about 210,000 distinct CDR3 sequences, with approximately 16% observed a single time. The sample taken for sequencing was blood. Receptors were obtained from a man aged 40-49 years with Graves' hyperthyroidism.

In its sample, this clonotype was seen many times. This chain connects TRBV5-5 to TRBJ1-5; no definite D call. CDR1 and CDR2 from the germline V gene are SGHKS and YYEKEE (reference sequence). V was shortened by 4 bases and J by 4 bases, with 12 bases between the two germline ends. CDR3 size: 14 residues. For the CDR3, the DNA is TGTGCCAGCAGCCCGGTGGAAGGGAATCAGCCCCAGCATTTT. It specifies CASSPVEGNQPQHF.

On this clonotype: A much more abundant neighbour one base away suggests this may be a read error. The genes are TRBV18 and TRBJ1-6; no reliable D call. Germline values: CDR1 KGHSH, CDR2 LQKENI. The CDR3 covers 13 residues. The CDR3 protein is CVSSPHDNSPLHF. CDR3 nucleotides: TGTGTCAGCTCACCACATGATAATTCACCCCTCCACTTT.

This clonotype was detected many times. The chain recombines TRBV20-1 with TRBJ1-1; 10 positions match TRBD1. Looked up from germline, CDR1 is DFQATT and CDR2 is SNEGSKA (reference sequence). Losses at the gene ends were 5 bases for V and 12 bases for J; bases not matched to a gene: 9. The CDR3 totals 12 residues. CDR3 region: CSAFPGQGLSFF. Here the CDR3 DNA reads TGCAGTGCTTTTCCGGGACAGGGGTTGTCTTTCTTT.

This clonotype appeared many times. Here the CDR3 reads CASSYSVGTEAFF. CDR3 nucleotide sequence: TGTGCCAGCAGTTACTCGGTTGGCACTGAAGCTTTCTTT. The chain employs TRBV6-5 and TRBJ1-1; D is unresolved. The CDR3 spans 13 residues. V lost 0 bases, J lost 4 bases, and 6 bases lay in between. CDR1 and CDR2 from the germline V gene are MNHEY and SVGAGI.

The chain couples TRBV7-2 to TRBJ1-2; D perhaps matches TRBD1 (5 bases). Looked up from germline, CDR1 is SGHTA and CDR2 is FQGNSA. The CDR3 length is 17 residues. The V end was cut by 4 bases, the J end by 8 bases, with 26 bases between. CDR3 coding DNA: TGTGCCAGCAGCTACTATGGGGGGGAACGCACACGAAACGGCTACACCTTC. It codes for CASSYYGGERTRNGYTF.

The sample holds many counts of this clonotype. CDR3 sequence reads: CSASPAVTRVAFF. The CDR3 DNA reads as TGCAGTGCTAGCCCGGCTGTGACCAGGGTCGCTTTCTTT. The chain uses TRBV20-1 and TRBJ1-1; TRBD1 is a possible D gene (5 bases). Germline CDR1 and CDR2: DFQATT and SNEGSKA (reference sequence). The ends were cut back, 3 bases at V and 11 bases at J, with 19 bases in the middle. This CDR3 has 13 amino acids.